What follows are 19 T cell receptor beta chains derived from one specimen sequenced in a study of T-cell reconstitution after alpha-beta-depleted transplantation in children (dated by TCRdb to the mid-2010s). Library method: PCR. The run used an Illumina HiSeq 2500. TCR libraries were prepared with molecular barcoding, using unique molecular identifiers to normalize TCRbeta repertoire quantification. TCRdb passed the public sequencing reads through fastp at Q25 and MiXCR, retaining productive beta sequences. Identical CDR3 protein sequences are pooled into one entry, listed with their most common genes and DNA. Recorded for this sample are 800,000 to 1,000,000 distinct CDR3 sequences; roughly 29% of them occurred a single time. The ten most abundant clones make up 25% to 35% of the sample. According to the study, the label for this sample's treatment or condition signals: allogeneic hematopoietic cell transplantation with graft depleted of TCRalphabeta T cells and CD19 B cells.

Sequencing was performed on PBMCs, mostly from graft donor cells, taken 360 days after TCRalphabeta/CD19-depleted stem cell transplant. The receptors derive from a boy younger than two who had a stem cell transplant for SCID, so the T cells may come from the graft donor.

There are many counts of this clonotype. The chain has TRBV10-3 and TRBJ1-3; D gene ambiguous. Between the trimmed V and J ends, which lost 8 bases and 0 bases, there was a span of 8 bases. The CDR3 has 13 residues. Germline V CDR1 and CDR2: ENHRY, SYGVKD. CDR3 sequence: CAIVRDSGNTIYF. As DNA, the CDR3 is TGTGCCATCGTCCGGGACTCTGGAAACACCATATATTTT.

This clonotype has just a few counts. The CDR3 loop reads CASKGGGAIAGETQYF. CDR3 in DNA: TGCGCCAGCAAAGGCGGAGGGGCCATAGCAGGGGAGACCCAGTACTTC. This chain connects TRBV5-1 to TRBJ2-5, with D possibly matching TRBD2 (6 bases). The ends were cut back, 6 bases at V and 5 bases at J, with 23 bases in the middle. Germline CDR1 reads SGHRS; CDR2 reads YFSETQ. The CDR3 runs 16 residues.

This chain joins TRBV5-1 and TRBJ2-7, with D perhaps matching TRBD2 (6 bases). There are 16 residues in the CDR3. Germline V gene lookup returns CDR1 SGHRS and CDR2 YFSETQ. With 0 bases removed from V and 5 bases from J, the gap between germline ends came to 18 bases. The chain's CDR3 is CASSLVGTLVLHEQYF. DNA of the CDR3: TGCGCCAGCAGCTTGGTTGGGACTCTGGTTCTGCACGAGCAGTACTTC.

The chain recombines TRBV7-8 with TRBJ2-1; perhaps D is TRBD1 or TRBD2 (5 bases each). From germline, CDR1 is SGHVS and CDR2 FQNEAQ. The germline V and J ends were trimmed by 2 bases and 1 base, with 12 bases remaining between them. The CDR3 has 16 amino acids. CDR3 bases: TGTGCCAGCAGCTTAACTCGGGGCAGGTCCTACAATGAGCAGTTCTTC. It codes for CASSLTRGRSYNEQFF.

This clonotype was picked up a small number of times. The rearrangement uses TRBV6-5 and TRBJ1-2, with 10 bases aligning to TRBD1. Germline assignment: CDR1 MNHEY and CDR2 SVGAGI. The CDR3 totals 15 residues. J was trimmed by 3 bases and V by 2 bases; bases with no gene match: 3. In nucleotides, the CDR3 is TGTGCCAGCAGTTACGGGACAGGGGAGCACTATGGCTACACCTTC. It is translated as CASSYGTGEHYGYTF.

This CDR3 reads CASSLTSPGETQYF. CDR3 in DNA: TGCGCCAGCAGCTTAACTAGCCCCGGGGAGACCCAGTACTTC. V and J are TRBV5-1 and TRBJ2-5; D perhaps matches TRBD2 (6 bases). The CDR3 spans 14 residues. Deletions cut 2 bases from V and 5 bases from J, with 13 bases between. Per the germline V gene, CDR1 is SGHRS and CDR2 is YFSETQ.

The genes are TRBV3-1 and TRBJ2-4, with 11 bases lining up with TRBD2. The V segment lost 5 bases and the J segment 4 bases; nucleotides outside the gene matches: 13. CDR3 length: 18 amino acids. Looked up from germline, CDR1 is LGHDT and CDR2 is YNNKEL (reference sequence). In DNA form, the CDR3 reads TGTGCCAGCAGCGAGACTTTCCCGGGACTAGCGGCGAAAAACATTCAGTACTTC. Its translation: CASSETFPGLAAKNIQYF. The variable domain in full, with the rest retrieved from reference TRBV3-1 and TRBJ2-4, is DTAVSQTPKYLVTQMGNDKSIKCEQNLGHDTMYWYKQDSKKFLKIMFSYNNKELIINETVPNRFSPKSPDKAHLNLHINSLELGDSAVYFCASSETFPGLAAKNIQYFGAGTRLSVL.

This clonotype turned up a few times. The chain combines TRBV12-3 or TRBV12-4 with TRBJ1-6, with a possible D match to TRBD1 (6 bases). This CDR3 has 14 residues. With 2 bases removed from V and 7 bases from J, the gap between germline ends came to 9 bases. The CDR3 region is CASSLWGQNSPLHF. CDR3 coding DNA: TGTGCCAGCAGTTTATGGGGGCAGAATTCACCCCTCCACTTT.

This clonotype was picked up a small number of times. The chain uses TRBV12-3 or TRBV12-4 and TRBJ2-7; 8 bases match TRBD2. Trimming removed 5 bases from V and 5 bases from J; junction bases left unmatched: 14. The CDR3 is 16 amino acids. CDR3 in DNA: TGTGCCAGCAGTCCAAGTCGGGGGGGAGGGATCCACGAGCAGTACTTC. As protein: CASSPSRGGGIHEQYF.

This chain uses TRBV6-1 with TRBJ2-6; perhaps TRBD1 as D (6 bases). V was clipped by 7 bases and J by 1 base, with 8 bases between them. Per germline, CDR1 MNHNS and CDR2 SASEGT. The CDR3 contains 14 residues. CDR3 DNA: TGTGCCAGCAAAGGGGGTTCTGGGGCCAACGTCCTGACTTTC. Translated: CASKGGSGANVLTF.

This clonotype has a handful of counts. CDR3 sequence (DNA): TGTGCCAGCAGCCCATACCAGGGTCTGGATACGCAGTATTTT. This gives the protein CASSPYQGLDTQYF. The chain employs TRBV28 and TRBJ2-3, with D maybe TRBD1 (5 bases). Germline CDR1 and CDR2: MDHEN and SYDVKM. V dropped 6 bases and J dropped 6 bases, with 16 bases sitting between them. The CDR3 totals 14 residues.

The V call is TRBV4-3, the J call TRBJ1-2, with unresolved D. Germline CDR1 reads LGHNA; CDR2 reads YSLEER. The CDR3 consists of 11 residues. Deletions cut 1 base from V and 6 bases from J, with 3 bases between. CDR3 sequence: CASSQGDGYTF. DNA for the CDR3: TGCGCCAGCAGCCAAGGGGATGGCTACACCTTC.

In this sample, this clonotype turned up once. This rearrangement joins TRBV7-3 to TRBJ2-1; D is undetermined. Germline CDR1 is SGHTA and CDR2 is FQGTGA. V shed 5 bases and J shed 9 bases, with 14 bases lying between them. The CDR3 consists of 13 residues. CDR3 region: CASSRARGSEQFF. The CDR3 bases are TGTGCCAGCAGCCGCGCGAGAGGTAGTGAGCAGTTCTTC.

V gene TRBV5-1 combines with J gene TRBJ2-7; possible D gene TRBD2, 6 bases. Germline CDR1 reads SGHRS; CDR2 reads YFSETQ. The CDR3 is 14 residues long. Trimming removed 0 bases from V and 3 bases from J, with 10 bases in between. The CDR3 sequence: CASSLGAGIYEQYF. CDR3 in DNA: TGCGCCAGCAGCTTGGGGGCGGGGATCTACGAGCAGTACTTC. Based on the CDR3 plus reference TRBV5-1 and TRBJ2-7, the full variable domain is KAGVTQTPRYLIKTRGQQVTLSCSPISGHRSVSWYQQTPGQGLQFLFEYFSETQRNKGNFPGRFSGRQFSNSRSEMNVSTLELGDSALYLCASSLGAGIYEQYFGPGTRLTVT.

The table lists this clonotype with a few counts. V is TRBV11-2 and J is TRBJ2-7, with 10 bases matching TRBD2. The CDR3 is 17 residues long. The V segment lost 1 base and the J segment 2 bases; nucleotides outside the gene matches: 8. The V gene's germline CDR1 is SGHAT and CDR2 FQNNGV. The CDR3 spells CASSLGDTLAGAYEQYF. In nucleotides, the CDR3 is TGTGCCAGCAGCTTAGGAGATACGCTAGCGGGGGCCTACGAGCAGTACTTC. The full variable domain, completed using reference TRBV11-2 and TRBJ2-7, is EAGVAQSPRYKIIEKRQSVAFWCNPISGHATLYWYQQILGQGPKLLIQFQNNGVVDDSQLPKDRFSAERLKGVDSTLKIQPAKLEDSAVYLCASSLGDTLAGAYEQYFGPGTRLTVT.

The rearrangement links TRBV27 to TRBJ1-6; 8 bases line up with TRBD1. The ends lost 1 base at V and 7 bases at J; junction bases unmatched: 6. The CDR3 covers 16 residues. Germline assignment: CDR1 MNHEY and CDR2 SMNVEV (reference sequence). The CDR3 loop reads CASSLWGDRSNSPLHF. The CDR3 region has the DNA TGTGCCAGCAGTTTATGGGGGGACAGGTCGAATTCACCCCTCCACTTT.

This sequence joins TRBV18 and TRBJ1-1, with D uncertain. Germline CDR1 is KGHSH and CDR2 is LQKENI. Trimming removed 3 bases at V and 3 bases at J, with 17 bases between. The CDR3 totals 16 residues. The CDR3 region has the DNA TGTGCCAGCTCACCTTTGGGAGGGCCGAGGTACACTGAAGCTTTCTTT. Translating gives CASSPLGGPRYTEAFF.

The chain combines TRBV27 with TRBJ2-5; D ambiguous. CDR1 and CDR2 from the germline V gene are MNHEY and SMNVEV (reference sequence). The CDR3 is made up of 15 amino acids. V gave up 0 bases and J gave up 7 bases, with 15 bases separating them. The CDR3 loop is CASSLSPASRGTQYF. CDR3 in DNA: TGTGCCAGCAGTTTATCTCCAGCCTCCAGAGGGACCCAGTACTTC.

CDR3 sequence reads: CASRRQGRRAGELFF. The DNA of the CDR3 is TGTGCCAGCAGACGACAGGGTCGGCGCGCCGGGGAGCTGTTTTTT. The rearrangement joins TRBV6-2 or TRBV6-3 to TRBJ2-2; 7 bases map to TRBD1. V was clipped by 6 bases and J by 6 bases; unmatched bases: 10. This CDR3 comprises 15 residues. Germline V gene lookup returns CDR1 MNHEY and CDR2 SVGEGT.